Listed below are T cell receptor beta chains from one sample, sequenced in a study of cytomegalovirus exposure and HLA in healthy donors. Only in-frame clones appear in the TCRdb table, and some are missing; sequencing was by immunoSEQ multiplex PCR. Of approximately 88,000 clones detected, 78% appear once; the ten largest clones hold 5.9%. The sequencing sample was made of PBMCs. Receptor source: a man between 18 and 29 years old in good health and CMV-seropositive. Each CDR3 is given with its conserved first and last residue. Each record gives: D gene, clone size, J gene, V gene, CDR3 DNA, CDR3 protein. The D gene is left open where the match is weak. Not all rows give a size; the values are once, few, many and, for expanded clones, a class.

TRBD2	.	TRBJ2-5	TRBV29-1	TGCAGCGTTGGACTAGCGGGAGGCCAGACCCAGTACTTC	CSVGLAGGQTQYF
.	.	TRBJ2-2	TRBV19	TGTGCCAGTAGTGGAGGGGGCCGGACCGGGGAGCTGTTTTTT	CASSGGGRTGELFF
.	.	TRBJ2-2	TRBV9	TGTGCCAGCAGCGTAGCTGGGACTTACACCGGGGAGCTGTTTTTT	CASSVAGTYTGELFF
.	once	TRBJ1-4	TRBV14	TGTGCCAGCAGCTACGGGGGGCTGACATACGAAAAACTGTTTTTT	CASSYGGLTYEKLFF
.	.	TRBJ2-7	TRBV5-4	TGTGCCAGCAGCAAAGGCGGGGCTAGCCTAGTTACCTACGAGCAGTACTTC	CASSKGGASLVTYEQYF
.	.	TRBJ2-3	TRBV13	TGTGCCAGCAGTTCTAGACCAGATACGCAGTATTTT	CASSSRPDTQYF
TRBD1	.	TRBJ1-6	TRBV5-1	TGCGCCAGCAGCTTGAATTCCCAGGGGGCCGGTTCACCCCTCCACTTT	CASSLNSQGAGSPLHF
TRBD1	.	TRBJ1-1	TRBV27	TGTGCCAGCAGAACAGGGGGGATTTACACTGAAGCTTTCTTT	CASRTGGIYTEAFF
TRBD2	.	TRBJ2-1	TRBV4-1	TGCGCCAGCAGCCAAGATTGGGGGACTAGCGCCCCAAGGGGTCCGCAGTTCTTC	CASSQDWGTSAPRGPQFF
.	.	TRBJ2-1	TRBV29-1	TGCAGCGTTTCCGCGGACTACAATGAGCAGTTCTTC	CSVSADYNEQFF